The 27 T cell receptor beta chains listed next were all sequenced from one sample in a study of blood T cell repertoires in COVID-19 (dated by TCRdb to about 2020). The library was prepared using the immunoSEQ multiplex PCR assay. Sourced from immuneACCESS, this table was stored by TCRdb with only in-frame sequences that have V and J called. A share of the clones is absent; for the studies checked, an unresolved V gene accounts for under half, and the remainder has no known explanation. Counted in this sample were 150,000 to 200,000 clones; roughly 84% of them appeared once. About 10% of the sample belongs to the ten largest clones. Sequencing input: peripheral blood. These receptors all stem from a woman aged 80 or older with active or convalescent COVID-19.

The chain recombines TRBV5-1 with TRBJ1-5; possibly TRBD1 for D (5 bases). Trimming removed 4 bases from V and 3 bases from J, with 14 bases in between. Germline V CDR1 and CDR2: SGHRS, YFSETQ. CDR3 length: 15 amino acids. The CDR3 here is CASSRRGGLNQPQHF. DNA for the CDR3: TGCGCCAGCAGCCGCCGGGGGGGTCTCAATCAGCCCCAGCATTTT.

CDR3 sequence (DNA): TGTGCCAGCAGCTTGGCCGGGACACCTAGCACAGATACGCAGTATTTT. Translating gives CASSLAGTPSTDTQYF. The chain employs TRBV5-8 and TRBJ2-3, with a possible D match to TRBD1 (6 bases). Germline CDR1 is SGHTS and CDR2 is YDEGEE. V was pared by 0 bases and J by 0 bases, with 11 bases between. The CDR3 length is 16 residues.

The chain has TRBV7-9 and TRBJ1-1, with 7 bases matching TRBD1. This CDR3 has 14 amino acids. Losses at the gene ends were 3 bases for V and 2 bases for J; bases not matched to a gene: 3. The V gene's germline CDR1 is SEHNR and CDR2 FQNEAQ (reference sequence). The CDR3 DNA is TGTGCCAGCAGCTTTAGACAGGGTAACACTGAAGCTTTCTTT. This translates into CASSFRQGNTEAFF.

The chain has TRBV28 and TRBJ1-6, with 7 bases fitting TRBD1. Germline CDR1 reads MDHEN; CDR2 reads SYDVKM. There are 14 residues in the CDR3. The junction had 7 bases not matched to a gene; V was cut back by 5 bases and J by 9 bases. The CDR3 DNA reads as TGTGCCAGCAGTGGTACAGGGGTTACTTCACCCCTCCACTTT. Translated: CASSGTGVTSPLHF.

This chain uses TRBV7-9 with TRBJ2-2, with D possibly being TRBD2 (6 bases). The CDR3 contains 15 residues. Germline CDR1 is SEHNR and CDR2 is FQNEAQ (reference sequence). V was pared by 3 bases and J by 7 bases, with 15 bases between. The CDR3 bases are TGTGCCAGCAGCTTTCTGGAGGGTCGAGGCGGGGAGCTGTTTTTT. Amino acid sequence: CASSFLEGRGGELFF.

The chain couples TRBV9 to TRBJ2-3; TRBD2 is a possible D gene (6 bases). The length of the CDR3 is 19 residues. Deletions cut 1 base from V and 0 bases from J, with 21 bases between. The germline V gene has CDR1 SGDLS and CDR2 YYNGEE. CDR3 residues: CASSVQTGTVAPSTDTQYF. CDR3 nucleotide sequence: TGTGCCAGCAGCGTACAAACCGGGACTGTAGCCCCTAGCACAGATACGCAGTATTTT.

The chain uses TRBV15 and TRBJ2-5; D unclear. V was pared by 0 bases and J by 5 bases, with 4 bases between. In germline, CDR1 is LNHNV, CDR2 YYDKDF (reference sequence). The CDR3 contains 12 residues. CDR3 loop: CATSRDIETQYF. CDR3 DNA sequence: TGTGCCACCAGCAGAGATATCGAGACCCAGTACTTC.

The chain combines TRBV6-1 with TRBJ1-1; 8 bases line up with TRBD1. CDR1 and CDR2 from the germline V gene are MNHNS and SASEGT. The CDR3 length is 16 residues. Trimming at V came to 0 bases and at J to 5 bases, leaving 8 bases not matched to a gene. The CDR3 loop reads CASSEAGTGGSTEAFF. CDR3 coding DNA: TGTGCCAGCAGTGAAGCTGGGACAGGAGGAAGTACTGAAGCTTTCTTT.

This chain joins TRBV5-1 and TRBJ1-3; 7 bases agree with TRBD1. Germline CDR1 is SGHRS and CDR2 is YFSETQ. CDR3 size: 16 residues. The ends lost 0 bases at V and 0 bases at J; junction bases unmatched: 3. CDR3 sequence reads: CASSLGDSYSGNTIYF. CDR3 sequence (DNA): TGCGCCAGCAGCTTGGGGGACAGCTACTCTGGAAACACCATATATTTT.

This rearrangement joins TRBV19 to TRBJ2-3, with a tentative D call TRBD2 (6 bases). Germline assignment: CDR1 LNHDA and CDR2 SQIVND (reference sequence). The V gene lost 5 bases and the J gene lost 4 bases, with 10 bases spanning the gap. This CDR3 spans 13 amino acids. CDR3 bases: TGTGCCAGTAGTCTTTGGGAGGCAGATACGCAGTATTTT. Translating it yields CASSLWEADTQYF.

The CDR3 DNA sequence: TGTGCCAGCACCCCTTTTGAGCCGGGGACCGGGGAGCTGTTTTTT. Amino acid sequence: CASTPFEPGTGELFF. The chain carries TRBV27 and TRBJ2-2, with a possible D match to TRBD2 (5 bases). Trimming pared 7 bases from V and 5 bases from J, leaving 17 bases between. The germline V gene has CDR1 MNHEY and CDR2 SMNVEV (reference sequence). The CDR3 loop spans 15 amino acids.

The CDR3 bases are TGTGCCAGCAGCCCGGGGTATGAGCAGTTCTTC. Translation: CASSPGYEQFF. The chain joins TRBV3-1 (or the pseudogene TRBV3-2) to TRBJ2-1, with D tentatively TRBD2 (5 bases). V was clipped by 4 bases and J by 8 bases, with 6 bases between them. The CDR3 runs 11 residues. Looked up from germline, CDR1 is LGHDT and CDR2 is YNNKEL (reference sequence).

J is TRBJ1-2 and V is TRBV6-2 or TRBV6-3; D possibly corresponds to TRBD1 (6 bases). The ends were cut back, 6 bases at V and 5 bases at J, with 19 bases in the middle. Germline values: CDR1 MNHEY, CDR2 SVGEGT. This CDR3 region has 15 residues. The DNA of the CDR3 is TGTGCCAGCAGCTCTGACGGACAGCCCTCGTATGGCTACACCTTC. Protein product: CASSSDGQPSYGYTF.

The chain recombines TRBV15 with TRBJ2-3; 10 bases agree with TRBD2. Looked up from germline, CDR1 is LNHNV and CDR2 is YYDKDF (reference sequence). With V trimmed by 0 bases and J by 3 bases, 9 bases remained unmatched. The CDR3 loop spans 18 amino acids. In DNA, the CDR3 is TGTGCCACCAGCAGAGACTTCGGGGCTAGCGGGAGTACAGATACGCAGTATTTT. This codes for CATSRDFGASGSTDTQYF.

The J gene is TRBJ2-5, the V gene TRBV7-2, with a possible D match to TRBD2 (5 bases). V lost 5 bases to trimming and J lost 7 bases, with 14 bases between them. The CDR3 is made up of 13 amino acids. The V gene's germline CDR1 is SGHTA and CDR2 FQGNSA. The CDR3 reads CASSLETRGTQYF. CDR3 DNA sequence: TGTGCCAGCAGCCTAGAGACACGGGGGACCCAGTACTTC.

CDR3 sequence reads: CASTYLTPDMGGYTF. The CDR3 coding sequence is TGTGCCAGCACCTACCTGACCCCGGACATGGGAGGCTACACCTTC. V usage is TRBV28 and J usage is TRBJ1-2; maybe TRBD1 (5 bases). CDR1 and CDR2 from the germline V gene are MDHEN and SYDVKM. V lost 7 bases to trimming and J lost 8 bases, with 23 bases between them. The CDR3 runs to 15 residues.

This chain uses TRBV27 with TRBJ2-3; perhaps TRBD2 as D (6 bases). Germline V lookup: CDR1 MNHEY, CDR2 SMNVEV (reference sequence). The CDR3 is made up of 15 amino acids. V lost 5 bases and J lost 2, with 14 bases in between. For the CDR3, the DNA is TGTGCCAGCAGTGAGGACTACGATGACACAGATACGCAGTATTTT. Amino acids: CASSEDYDDTDTQYF.

Notes on this clone: This sample also contains other DNA sequences that code for the same CDR3. This sequence joins TRBV9 and TRBJ2-1, with 14 bases aligning to TRBD2. From germline, CDR1 is SGDLS and CDR2 YYNGEE. With V trimmed by 3 bases and J by 6 bases, 2 bases remained unmatched. The CDR3 runs 15 residues. The CDR3, as DNA: TGTGCCAGCAGCGCAGGACTAGCGGGAGGCAATGAGCAGTTCTTC. Its translation: CASSAGLAGGNEQFF.

This clone showed up just once. V and J are TRBV3-1 (or the pseudogene TRBV3-2) and TRBJ1-2; TRBD1 matches 7 bases. Germline assignment: CDR1 LGHDT and CDR2 YNNKEL (reference sequence). The junction had 1 base not matched to a gene; V was cut back by 1 base and J by 5 bases. The CDR3 contains 13 residues. CDR3 DNA sequence: TGTGCCAGCAGCCAAGGGGACAGTTATGGCTACACCTTC. Translation: CASSQGDSYGYTF.

As DNA, the CDR3 is TGTGCGACCGCCTTCAGGGGGAGCTCTGGAAACACCATATATTTT. This codes for CATAFRGSSGNTIYF. The genes are TRBV6-5 and TRBJ1-3, with 7 positions matching TRBD1. CDR1 and CDR2 from the germline V gene are MNHEY and SVGAGI. The length of the CDR3 is 15 residues.

The J gene is TRBJ1-1, the V gene TRBV12-3 or TRBV12-4; 8 bases line up with TRBD1. There are 13 residues in the CDR3. Trimming at V came to 5 bases and at J to 4 bases, leaving 3 bases not matched to a gene. The CDR3 DNA reads as TGTGCCAGCAGTAATACAGGGGGCACTGAAGCTTTCTTT. Its translation is CASSNTGGTEAFF.

The chain combines TRBV30 with TRBJ2-7; 11 bases align to TRBD2. The CDR3 is 18 amino acids. Looked up from germline, CDR1 is GTSNPN and CDR2 is SVGIG (reference sequence). V gave up 4 bases and J gave up 2 bases; unmatched junction bases: 16. The CDR3 protein is CAWTRRGLTSGGTYEQYF. CDR3 coding DNA: TGTGCCTGGACCCGACGGGGGCTAACTAGCGGGGGTACCTACGAGCAGTACTTC. The full variable domain, completed using reference TRBV30 and TRBJ2-7, is SQTIHQWPATLVQPVGSPLSLECTVEGTSNPNLYWYRQAAGRGLQLLFYSVGIGQISSEVPQNLSASRPQDRQFILSSKKLLLSDSGFYLCAWTRRGLTSGGTYEQYFGPGTRLTVT.

This clone was recorded a few times. The chain recombines TRBV12-5 with TRBJ2-2, with a weak D call TRBD2 (6 bases). This CDR3 region has 16 residues. Germline loops: CDR1 LGHNT, CDR2 FRNRAP. Trimming shortened V by 1 base and J by 6 bases, and 15 bases separated the two germline ends. CDR3 DNA: TGTGCTAGTGGTTTGGCCCACGGGACTTCCCCCGGGGAGCTGTTTTTT. Translated: CASGLAHGTSPGELFF.

The chain employs TRBV5-1 and TRBJ1-6; D not resolved. V was clipped by 1 base and J by 6 bases, with 14 bases between them. The CDR3 is 16 residues long. Germline CDR1 is SGHRS and CDR2 is YFSETQ. The CDR3: CASSLYPADLNSPLHF. The CDR3 DNA reads as TGCGCCAGCAGCTTGTACCCAGCGGACCTTAATTCACCCCTCCACTTT.

V and J are TRBV28 and TRBJ1-2; 9 bases match TRBD1. This CDR3 contains 14 residues. Germline values: CDR1 MDHEN, CDR2 SYDVKM. V lost 5 bases, J lost 2 bases, and 3 bases stayed unmatched. In DNA, the CDR3 is TGTGCCAGCAGTAAGGGGACAGGGAACTATGGCTACACCTTC. Its translation: CASSKGTGNYGYTF.

V and J are TRBV6-5 and TRBJ2-1; a possible D gene is TRBD2 (5 bases). V was clipped by 2 bases and J by 6 bases, with 14 bases between them. CDR3 length: 15 amino acids. Germline V lookup: CDR1 MNHEY, CDR2 SVGAGI. The CDR3 coding sequence is TGTGCCAGCAGTTACAGTGACGGGATGTTCAATGAGCAGTTCTTC. Translation: CASSYSDGMFNEQFF.

The chain employs TRBV5-1 and TRBJ2-3, with TRBD1 identical over 8 bases. Germline V gene sequence: CDR1 SGHRS, CDR2 YFSETQ. The V segment lost 4 bases and the J segment 5 bases; nucleotides outside the gene matches: 9. The length of the CDR3 is 15 residues. The CDR3 region is CASSLPSGGEDTQYF. The CDR3 coding sequence is TGCGCCAGCAGCCTCCCTTCAGGGGGCGAAGATACGCAGTATTTT.